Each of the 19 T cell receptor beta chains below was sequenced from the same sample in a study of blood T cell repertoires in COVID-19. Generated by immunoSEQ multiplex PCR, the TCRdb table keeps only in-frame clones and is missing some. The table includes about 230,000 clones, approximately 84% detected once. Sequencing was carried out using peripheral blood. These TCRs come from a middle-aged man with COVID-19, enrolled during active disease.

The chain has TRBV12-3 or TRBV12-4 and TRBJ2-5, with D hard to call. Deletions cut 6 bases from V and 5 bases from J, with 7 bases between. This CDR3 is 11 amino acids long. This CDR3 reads CASSLYETQYF. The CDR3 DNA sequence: TGTGCCAGCAGCCTCTATGAGACCCAGTACTTC.

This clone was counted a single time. In DNA form, the CDR3 reads TGTGCCAGCTCACCATCGGCTCACAGGGAAGCCGGGGAGCTGTTTTTT. It translates to CASSPSAHREAGELFF. This rearrangement joins TRBV18 to TRBJ2-2; possible D gene TRBD1, 6 bases. Trimming removed 2 bases from V and 6 bases from J, with 16 bases in between. CDR1 is KGHSH, CDR2 LQKENI, per germline. This CDR3 spans 16 amino acids.

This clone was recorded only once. The CDR3 coding sequence is TGTGCCAGCAGTCCCGACCTCCTAGCGGGACCCCCCAAAACCTACGAGCAGTACTTC. It codes for CASSPDLLAGPPKTYEQYF. The V call is TRBV28, the J call TRBJ2-7; TRBD2 matches 9 bases. The V gene's germline CDR1 is MDHEN and CDR2 SYDVKM. The CDR3 runs to 19 residues. V was pared by 5 bases and J by 2 bases, with 19 bases of the junction left unmatched.

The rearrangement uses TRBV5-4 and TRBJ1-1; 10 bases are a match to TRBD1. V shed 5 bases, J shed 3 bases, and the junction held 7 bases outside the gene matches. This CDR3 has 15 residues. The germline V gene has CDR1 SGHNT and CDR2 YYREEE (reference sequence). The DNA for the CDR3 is TGTGCCAGCAGAAGACAGGGGGCTCGGGACACTGAAGCTTTCTTT. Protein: CASRRQGARDTEAFF.

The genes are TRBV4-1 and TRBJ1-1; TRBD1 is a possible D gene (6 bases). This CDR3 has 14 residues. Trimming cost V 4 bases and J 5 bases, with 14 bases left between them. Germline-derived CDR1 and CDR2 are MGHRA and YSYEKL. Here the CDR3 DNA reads TGCGCCAGCAGCCCCAAACAGGGCGGTACTGAAGCTTTCTTT. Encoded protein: CASSPKQGGTEAFF.

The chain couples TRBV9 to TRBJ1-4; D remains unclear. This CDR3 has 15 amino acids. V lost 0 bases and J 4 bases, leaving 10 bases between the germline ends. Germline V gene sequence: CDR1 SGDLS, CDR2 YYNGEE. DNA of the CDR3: TGTGCCAGCAGCGTAGAGGCAGGCCTTAATGAAAAACTGTTTTTT. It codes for CASSVEAGLNEKLFF.

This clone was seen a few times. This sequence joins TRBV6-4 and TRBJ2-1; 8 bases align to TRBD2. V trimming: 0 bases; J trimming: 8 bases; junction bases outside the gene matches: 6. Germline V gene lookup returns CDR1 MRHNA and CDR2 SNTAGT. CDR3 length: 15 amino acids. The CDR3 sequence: CASSDSRGASDEQFF. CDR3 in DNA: TGTGCCAGCAGTGACTCGCGGGGGGCCTCGGATGAGCAGTTCTTC.

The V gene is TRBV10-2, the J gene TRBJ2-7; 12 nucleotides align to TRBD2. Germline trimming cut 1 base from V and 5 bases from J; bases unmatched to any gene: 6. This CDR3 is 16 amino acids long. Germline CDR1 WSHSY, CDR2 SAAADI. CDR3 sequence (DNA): TGCGCCAGCAGTGAGTTGAGGACTAGCGGGATCAACGAGCAGTACTTC. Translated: CASSELRTSGINEQYF.

The CDR3 DNA follows: TGCAGCACTGGCAGGACTAGCGGGAGGTCCTACAATGAGCAGTTCTTC. Translated, it gives CSTGRTSGRSYNEQFF. The rearrangement joins TRBV29-1 to TRBJ2-1, with 14 bases identical to TRBD2. Germline trimming cut 8 bases from V and 1 base from J; bases unmatched to any gene: 7. Germline lookup yields CDR1 SQVTM and CDR2 ANQGSEA. This CDR3 has 16 residues.

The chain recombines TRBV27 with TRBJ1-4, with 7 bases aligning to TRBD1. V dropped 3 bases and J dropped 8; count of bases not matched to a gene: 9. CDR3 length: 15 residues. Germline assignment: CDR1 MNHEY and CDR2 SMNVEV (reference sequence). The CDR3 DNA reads TGTGCCAGCAGTTTTCAGGGGGTAGGAATGGAAAAACTGTTTTTT. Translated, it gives CASSFQGVGMEKLFF.

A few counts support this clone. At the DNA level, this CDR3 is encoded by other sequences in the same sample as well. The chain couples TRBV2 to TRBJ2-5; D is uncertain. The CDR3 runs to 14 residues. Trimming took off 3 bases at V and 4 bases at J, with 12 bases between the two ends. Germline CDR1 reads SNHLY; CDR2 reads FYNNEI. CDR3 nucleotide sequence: TGTGCCAGCAGTGAGGCGGCTGGCAGAGAGACCCAGTACTTC. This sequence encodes CASSEAAGRETQYF.

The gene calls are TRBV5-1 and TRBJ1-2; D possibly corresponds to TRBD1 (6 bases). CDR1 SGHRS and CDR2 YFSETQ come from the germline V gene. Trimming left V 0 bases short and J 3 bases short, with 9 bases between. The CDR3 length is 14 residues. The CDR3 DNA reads TGCGCCAGCAGCTTGGCCCCAGGGGACTATGGCTACACCTTC. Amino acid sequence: CASSLAPGDYGYTF.

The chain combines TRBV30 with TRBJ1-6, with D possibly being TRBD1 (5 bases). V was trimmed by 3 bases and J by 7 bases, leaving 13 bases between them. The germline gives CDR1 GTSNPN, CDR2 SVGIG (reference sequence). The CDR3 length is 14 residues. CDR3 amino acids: CAWRPQGGNSPLHF. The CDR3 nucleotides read TGTGCCTGGAGGCCTCAGGGTGGGAATTCACCCCTCCACTTT.

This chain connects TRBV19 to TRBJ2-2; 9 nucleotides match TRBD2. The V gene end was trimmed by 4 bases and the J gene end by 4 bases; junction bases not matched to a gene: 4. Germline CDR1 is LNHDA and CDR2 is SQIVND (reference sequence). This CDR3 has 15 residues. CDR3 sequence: CASSRGLAPTGELFF. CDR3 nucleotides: TGTGCCAGTAGTAGAGGACTAGCGCCCACCGGGGAGCTGTTTTTT.

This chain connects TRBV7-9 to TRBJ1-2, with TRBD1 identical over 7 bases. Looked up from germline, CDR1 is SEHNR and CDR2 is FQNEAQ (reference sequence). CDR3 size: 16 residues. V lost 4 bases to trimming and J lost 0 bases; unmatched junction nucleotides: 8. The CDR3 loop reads CASSSDRQLANYGYTF. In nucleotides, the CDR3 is TGTGCCAGCAGCTCGGACAGGCAACTAGCTAACTATGGCTACACCTTC.

The CDR3 DNA follows: TGTGCCAGCAGCCCGGGAGGCGGGCAGGGGGCGTACAATGAGCAGTTCTTC. It is translated as CASSPGGGQGAYNEQFF. The rearrangement uses TRBV5-4 and TRBJ2-1; possible D gene TRBD1, 8 bases. The CDR3 has 17 amino acids. Trimming removed 4 bases from V and 4 bases from J, with 21 bases in between. Germline values: CDR1 SGHNT, CDR2 YYREEE (reference sequence).

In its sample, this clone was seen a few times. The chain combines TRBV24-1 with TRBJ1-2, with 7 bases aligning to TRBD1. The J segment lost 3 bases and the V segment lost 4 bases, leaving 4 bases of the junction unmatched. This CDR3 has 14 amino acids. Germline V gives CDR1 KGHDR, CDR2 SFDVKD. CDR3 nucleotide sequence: TGTGCCACCAGTGACCACAGGGGAGACTATGGCTACACCTTC. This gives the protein CATSDHRGDYGYTF.

CDR3: CAITGGGVYGYTF. DNA of the CDR3: TGTGCCATCACTGGAGGGGGGGTCTATGGCTACACCTTC. The chain has TRBV10-3 and TRBJ1-2, with D tentatively TRBD1 (6 bases). The CDR3 covers 13 residues. Germline loops: CDR1 ENHRY, CDR2 SYGVKD. V was trimmed by 7 bases and J by 4 bases, leaving 13 bases between them.

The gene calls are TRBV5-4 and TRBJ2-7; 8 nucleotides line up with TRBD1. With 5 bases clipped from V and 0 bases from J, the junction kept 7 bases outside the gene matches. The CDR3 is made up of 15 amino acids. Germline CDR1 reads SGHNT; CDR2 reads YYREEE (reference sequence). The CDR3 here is CASRAAGGDSYEQYF. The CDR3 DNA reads TGTGCCAGCAGGGCGGCAGGGGGCGACTCCTACGAGCAGTACTTC.